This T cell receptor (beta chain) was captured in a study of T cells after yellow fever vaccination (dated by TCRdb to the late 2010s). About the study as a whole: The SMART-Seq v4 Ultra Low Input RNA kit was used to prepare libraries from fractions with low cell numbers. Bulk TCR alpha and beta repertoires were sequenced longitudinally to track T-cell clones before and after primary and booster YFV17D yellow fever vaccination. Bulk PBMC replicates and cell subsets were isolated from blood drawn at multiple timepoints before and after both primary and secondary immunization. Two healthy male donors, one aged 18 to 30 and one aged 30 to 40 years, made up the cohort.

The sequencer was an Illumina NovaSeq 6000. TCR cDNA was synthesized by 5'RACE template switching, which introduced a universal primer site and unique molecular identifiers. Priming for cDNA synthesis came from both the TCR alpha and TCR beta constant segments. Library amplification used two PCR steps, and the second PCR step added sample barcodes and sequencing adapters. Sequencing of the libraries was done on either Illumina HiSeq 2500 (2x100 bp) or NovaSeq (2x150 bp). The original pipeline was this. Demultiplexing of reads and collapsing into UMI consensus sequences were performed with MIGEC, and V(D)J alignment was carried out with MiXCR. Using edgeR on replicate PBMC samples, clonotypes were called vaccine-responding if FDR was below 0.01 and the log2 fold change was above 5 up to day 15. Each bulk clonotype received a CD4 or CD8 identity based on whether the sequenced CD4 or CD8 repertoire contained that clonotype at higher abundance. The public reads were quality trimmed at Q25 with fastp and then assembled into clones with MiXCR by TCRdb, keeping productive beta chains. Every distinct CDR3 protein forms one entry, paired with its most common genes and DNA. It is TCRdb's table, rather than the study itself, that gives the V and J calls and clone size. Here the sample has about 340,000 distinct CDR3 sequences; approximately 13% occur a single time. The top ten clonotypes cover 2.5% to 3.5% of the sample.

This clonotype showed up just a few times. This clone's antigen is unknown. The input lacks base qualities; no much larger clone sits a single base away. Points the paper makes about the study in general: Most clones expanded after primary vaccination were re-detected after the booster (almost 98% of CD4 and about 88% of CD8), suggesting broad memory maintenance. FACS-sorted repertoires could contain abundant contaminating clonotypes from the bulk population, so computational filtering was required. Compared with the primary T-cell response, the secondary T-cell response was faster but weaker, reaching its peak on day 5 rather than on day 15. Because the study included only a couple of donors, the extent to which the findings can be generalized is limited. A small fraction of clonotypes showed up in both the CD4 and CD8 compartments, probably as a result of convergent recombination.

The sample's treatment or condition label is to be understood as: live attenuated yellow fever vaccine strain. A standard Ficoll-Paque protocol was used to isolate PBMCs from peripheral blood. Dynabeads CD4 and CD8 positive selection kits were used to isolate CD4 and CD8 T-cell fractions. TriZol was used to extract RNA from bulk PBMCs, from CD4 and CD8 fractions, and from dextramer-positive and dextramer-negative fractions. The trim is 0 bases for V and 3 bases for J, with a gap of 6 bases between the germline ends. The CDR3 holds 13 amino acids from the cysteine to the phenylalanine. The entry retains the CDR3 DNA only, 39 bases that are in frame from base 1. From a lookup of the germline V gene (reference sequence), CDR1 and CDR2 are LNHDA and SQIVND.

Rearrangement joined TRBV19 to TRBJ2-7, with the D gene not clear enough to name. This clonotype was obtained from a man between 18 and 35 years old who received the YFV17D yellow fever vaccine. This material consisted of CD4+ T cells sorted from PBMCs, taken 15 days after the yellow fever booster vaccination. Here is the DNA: TGTGCCAGTAGTATAGACAGACGCTACGAGCAGTACTTC. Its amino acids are CASSIDRRYEQYF. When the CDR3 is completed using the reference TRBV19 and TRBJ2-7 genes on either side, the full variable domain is DGGITQSPKYLFRKEGQNVTLSCEQNLNHDAMYWYRQDPGQGLRLIYYSQIVNDFQKGDIAEGYSVSREKKESFPLTVTSAQKNPTAFYLCASSIDRRYEQYFGPGTRLTVT.